This entry lists 25 T cell receptor beta chains sequenced from one sample in a study of blood T cells in healthy people across ages. Using a J-beta primer mix together with a sample-barcoded 5' primer, a second PCR was run for roughly 6 to 12 cycles. TCRdb reanalysed the 5' RACE reads using MiXCR and keeps one entry per CDR3 protein. The table shows approximately 800,000 distinct CDR3 sequences, with around 45% occurring only once. Sequencing input: blood. The source is a man older than 75 in good health.

Points on this clonotype: The junction shows a germline mismatch at one end, possibly a read error. The CDR3 loop is CASSLGGGAFQETQYF. DNA for the CDR3: TGTGCTAGCAGCTTAGGCGGAGGGGCCTTTCAAGAGACCCAGTACTTC. The rearrangement joins TRBV7-7 to TRBJ2-7; TRBD2 is a possible D gene (6 bases). The DNA matches TRBJ2-5 better at its end, which makes the J call doubtful. Germline assignment: CDR1 SSHAT and CDR2 FNYEAQ (reference sequence). CDR3 length: 16 residues.

The genes are TRBV18 and TRBJ2-6, with D unclear. This CDR3 comprises 17 residues. Trimming pared 2 bases from V and 0 bases from J, leaving 11 bases between. Germline lookup yields CDR1 KGHSH and CDR2 LQKENI. The CDR3 reads CASSPKAPNSGANVLTF. In DNA form, the CDR3 reads TGTGCCAGCTCACCAAAGGCCCCAAACTCTGGGGCCAACGTCCTGACTTTC.

As for this clonotype: A much larger clonotype is one base distant, so this may be a read error. The rearrangement joins TRBV7-2 to TRBJ2-7; D gene unclear. Deletions cut 3 bases from V and 0 bases from J, with 9 bases between. The germline CDR1 and CDR2 sequences are SGHTA and FQGNSA. This CDR3 is 14 amino acids long. The CDR3 is CASSLARASYEQYF. The CDR3 DNA follows: TGTGCCAGCAGCTTGGCCCGGGCCTCCTACGAGCAGTACTTC.

This clonotype occurred a few times. V and J are TRBV10-3 and TRBJ2-1; weak D call: TRBD2 (6 bases). The CDR3 runs 19 residues. Germline V gives CDR1 ENHRY, CDR2 SYGVKD. Between the trimmed V and J ends, which lost 4 bases and 2 bases, there was a span of 24 bases. The CDR3 reads CAISARATGRDSTYNEQFF. In nucleotides, the CDR3 is TGTGCCATCAGTGCTCGGGCGACGGGCCGGGACTCCACCTACAATGAGCAGTTCTTC.

On this clonotype itself: A read error may be the cause here, since a much bigger clone is one base away. J is TRBJ1-4 and V is TRBV29-1; weak D call: TRBD1 (5 bases). V was trimmed by 1 base and J by 13 bases, leaving 10 bases between them. This CDR3 region has 11 residues. CDR1 is SQVTM and CDR2 is ANQGSEA in the germline V gene. The CDR3 region has the DNA TGCAGCGTTGAAGGCCGAGGGGTACTGTTTTTT. Residues: CSVEGRGVLFF.

The rearrangement joins TRBV25-1 to TRBJ1-2; D may be TRBD1 (6 bases). The CDR3 sequence is 16 residues long. With 1 base removed from V and 4 bases from J, the gap between germline ends came to 16 bases. CDR1 MGHDK and CDR2 SYGVNS come from the germline V gene. The DNA for the CDR3 is TGTGCCAGCAGTGAATTCGGGACAATTGGCGGCTATGGCTACACCTTC. It specifies CASSEFGTIGGYGYTF.

This clonotype was detected only a few times. The chain couples TRBV20-1 to TRBJ2-7; D ambiguous. From germline, CDR1 is DFQATT and CDR2 SNEGSKA (reference sequence). The CDR3 is 14 amino acids. Trimming pared 0 bases from V and 7 bases from J, leaving 16 bases between. This chain's CDR3 is CSAREDRFEVEQYF. DNA for the CDR3: TGCAGTGCTAGAGAGGATCGGTTCGAGGTGGAGCAGTACTTC.

The V and J genes are TRBV10-3 and TRBJ2-7; D is perhaps TRBD1 (5 bases). This CDR3 contains 14 residues. V was clipped by 2 bases and J by 7 bases, with 15 bases between them. Germline V gene data show CDR1 as ENHRY and CDR2 as SYGVKD. The CDR3 is CAISEKQADGEQYF. Written as DNA, the CDR3 is TGTGCCATCAGTGAGAAACAGGCGGACGGGGAGCAGTACTTC.

The V and J genes are TRBV20-1 and TRBJ2-4, with 12 bases that match TRBD2. The J call is uncertain, as TRBJ2-5 better fits the DNA end. The length of the CDR3 is 15 residues. Germline CDR1 and CDR2: DFQATT and SNEGSKA (reference sequence). CDR3 sequence (DNA): TGCAGTGCTAGGTCTAGCGGGAGGGATTTGGGGACCCAGTACTTC. It translates to CSARSSGRDLGTQYF.

In the case of this clonotype: Since a much larger clone is just one base distant, this may be a read error. This sequence joins TRBV12-3 or TRBV12-4 and TRBJ2-5; tentatively, D is TRBD1 or TRBD2 (5 bases each). Gene TRBJ2-1 matches the end of the DNA better, so the J call may be wrong. This CDR3 contains 14 residues. The CDR3 here is CASSKGPQQETQFF. The CDR3 coding sequence is TGTGCCAGCAGCAAGGGACCGCAACAAGAGACCCAGTTCTTC.

As DNA, the CDR3 is TGTGCCAGCAGTTTCTCCCTTACGGGACAAGGGTCGAGTGAGTTCTTC. It yields the protein CASSFSLTGQGSSEFF. The chain is built from TRBV12-3 or TRBV12-4 and TRBJ2-1, with D possibly TRBD1 on 6 matching bases. This CDR3 is 16 amino acids long. Trimming removed 3 bases from V and 14 bases from J, with 26 bases in between.

The CDR3 sequence: CASSERRQATGRGYNEQFF. CDR3 bases: TGTGCCAGCAGTGAGAGGAGGCAGGCGACTGGAAGGGGGTACAATGAGCAGTTCTTC. The genes are TRBV6-1 and TRBJ2-1, with a weak D call TRBD1 (6 bases). V was cut by 3 bases and J by 4 bases, with 25 bases left in between. The germline V gene has CDR1 MNHNS and CDR2 SASEGT. CDR3 size: 19 residues.

This clonotype came up a few times. The chain recombines TRBV25-1 with TRBJ1-4; D unresolved. The V end was cut by 4 bases, the J end by 0 bases, with 12 bases between. From germline, CDR1 is MGHDK and CDR2 SYGVNS. There are 16 residues in the CDR3. In DNA, the CDR3 is TGTGCCAGCAGTGGCCGGTGGAGCGCAACTAATGAAAAACTGTTTTTT. Amino acids: CASSGRWSATNEKLFF.

The rearrangement joins TRBV25-1 to TRBJ2-5; no clear D gene. Germline loops: CDR1 MGHDK, CDR2 SYGVNS. This CDR3 region has 13 residues. The V end lost 4 bases, the J end lost 2 bases, and 8 bases lay between the germline ends. The CDR3 DNA reads TGTGCCAGCAGTGGGAACCATCAAGAGACCCAGTACTTC. It translates to CASSGNHQETQYF. The whole variable domain, remainder taken from reference TRBV25-1 and TRBJ2-5, is EADIYQTPRYLVIGTGKKITLECSQTMGHDKMYWYQQDPGMELHLIHYSYGVNSTEKGDLSSESTVSRIRTEHFPLTLESARPSHTSQYLCASSGNHQETQYFGPGTRLLVL.

J is TRBJ2-3 and V is TRBV18, with TRBD2 identical over 8 bases. CDR1 is KGHSH and CDR2 is LQKENI in the germline V gene. This CDR3 has 16 amino acids. Trimming cost V 0 bases and J 4 bases; bases outside gene matches: 6. In DNA form, the CDR3 reads TGTGCCAGCTCACCACCCCGAGCGGGAGTATCAGATACGCAGTATTTT. Residues: CASSPPRAGVSDTQYF.

This clonotype was counted many times. The rearrangement uses TRBV20-1 and TRBJ2-1; TRBD2 agrees at 7 bases. V dropped 5 bases and J dropped 0; count of bases not matched to a gene: 4. The CDR3 runs 14 residues. Germline V gene data show CDR1 as DFQATT and CDR2 as SNEGSKA (reference sequence). The CDR3 sequence is CSAAPGGSYNEQFF. In DNA form, the CDR3 reads TGCAGTGCTGCACCGGGGGGCTCCTACAATGAGCAGTTCTTC.

V is TRBV7-9 and J is TRBJ2-2; tentatively, D is TRBD2 (5 bases). The germline V gene encodes CDR1 SEHNR and CDR2 FQNEAQ (reference sequence). This CDR3 has 14 residues. V was shortened by 4 bases and J by 5 bases, with 11 bases between the two germline ends. The CDR3 coding sequence is TGTGCCAGCAGCTCCGTCCCGGGGACCGGGGAGCTGTTTTTT. Its translation is CASSSVPGTGELFF.

About this clonotype: A junction end diverges from the germline sequence, so it may reflect a read error. The rearrangement uses TRBV6-2 or TRBV6-3 and TRBJ2-1; D gene ambiguous. This CDR3 has 15 residues. CDR1 and CDR2 from the germline V gene are MNHEY and SVGEGT. The CDR3 region is CTSSYGRRRTDEQFF. The CDR3 nucleotides read TGTACCAGCAGTTATGGACGGAGAAGGACGGATGAGCAGTTCTTC.

V usage is TRBV4-2 and J usage is TRBJ1-2; TRBD1 might be the D (5 bases). Trimming left V 0 bases short and J 8 bases short, with 22 bases between. This CDR3 comprises 17 residues. The germline V gene has CDR1 LGHNA and CDR2 YNFKEQ. The CDR3 region is CASSQDLYAPQGVGYTF. CDR3 bases: TGTGCCAGCAGCCAAGATCTCTATGCCCCTCAGGGTGTAGGCTACACCTTC.

This chain links TRBV20-1 with TRBJ2-1; 9 bases match TRBD2. CDR3 length: 16 amino acids. After removal of 0 bases from V and 3 bases from J, the junction contained 6 bases not matched to a gene. The V gene's germline CDR1 is DFQATT and CDR2 SNEGSKA (reference sequence). The CDR3 nucleotides are TGCAGTGCTAGAGATCCCAGCGGGAGGCGCTACAATGAGCAGTTCTTC. Its translation is CSARDPSGRRYNEQFF.

The chain is built from TRBV10-3 and TRBJ1-1, with D hard to call. The V gene lost 7 bases and the J gene lost 4 bases, with 13 bases spanning the gap. The CDR3 is made up of 13 amino acids. In germline, CDR1 is ENHRY, CDR2 SYGVKD. CDR3: CAIKLTPTTEAFF. Here the CDR3 DNA reads TGTGCCATCAAATTGACGCCTACCACTGAAGCTTTCTTT.

The chain recombines TRBV6-6 with TRBJ1-5; TRBD1 aligns across 7 bases. From germline, CDR1 is MNHNY and CDR2 SVGAGI (reference sequence). V shed 4 bases and J 9 bases; nucleotides not matched to a gene: 9. The CDR3 has 14 residues. This CDR3 is CASSSEQGFWPQHF. DNA for the CDR3: TGTGCCAGCAGTTCCGAACAGGGGTTCTGGCCCCAGCATTTT.

This clonotype was seen a few times. This chain uses TRBV9 with TRBJ2-7; D is undetermined. The DNA end favors TRBJ2-5, so the J call may be wrong. The germline CDR1 and CDR2 sequences are SGDLS and YYNGEE. The CDR3 has 12 amino acids. CDR3 loop: CASSADLETQYF. DNA of the CDR3: TGTGCCAGCAGCGCCGATCTGGAGACCCAGTACTTC.

This clonotype occurred a few times. The chain has TRBV5-1 and TRBJ2-4; unclear D gene. Germline lookup yields CDR1 SGHRS and CDR2 YFSETQ. There are 14 residues in the CDR3. Trimming stripped 0 bases from V and 6 bases from J, with 10 bases between. The CDR3 DNA reads TGCGCCAGCAGCTTGGAAGGCAGGAGAAACATTCAGTACTTC. As protein: CASSLEGRRNIQYF.

This clonotype was counted only a few times. CDR3: CASRDPGGAGELFF. In nucleotides, the CDR3 is TGTGCCAGCAGAGACCCCGGGGGGGCCGGGGAGCTGTTTTTT. The V gene is TRBV12-3 or TRBV12-4, the J gene TRBJ2-2; 8 positions match TRBD2. The CDR3 covers 14 residues. V shed 6 bases, J shed 6 bases, and the junction held 6 bases outside the gene matches.